This T cell receptor beta chain was recorded in a study of Graves' ophthalmopathy and Graves' hyperthyroidism. As for the study in general: Peripheral blood sampling occurred at initial diagnosis, before any treatment.

Disease in donors with ophthalmopathy had moderate-to-severe activity, CAS ≥3, NOSPECS ≥4 and under 3 months' duration. The starting material, more than 8 ml of fresh peripheral blood, provided the PBMCs. Using RNA transcripts, the TCR beta CDR3 regions were amplified. RT-PCR in the first round used HTBI primers; a second-round multiplex PCR followed. MiXCR, applied by TCRdb to the multiplex PCR reads, yields one record per CDR3 protein. The sample yields about 48,000 distinct CDR3 sequences, about 50% seen once. This clonotype was seen many times. The antigen is unknown. General observations from the study: Ophthalmopathy and stable hyperthyroidism were discriminated by a 13-signature model, with roughly 88% sensitivity and nearly 84% specificity.

This CDR3 spans 13 amino acids. The germline V gene has CDR1 SGHAT and CDR2 FQNNGV. V trimming: 4 bases; J trimming: 6 bases; junction bases outside the gene matches: 5. Source material: peripheral blood. The receptor was derived from an adult man with Graves' ophthalmopathy. The chain carries TRBV11-2 and TRBJ1-1, with 7 positions matching TRBD1. CDR3 in DNA: TGTGCCAGCAGCTCCAGGGGGAGGTCTGAAGCTTTCTTT. Translating it yields CASSSRGRSEAFF.